This T cell receptor (beta chain) was sequenced for a study of cytomegalovirus exposure and HLA in healthy donors. A multiplex PCR was run with 60 Vbeta primers and 13 Jbeta primers. This table comes from immunoSEQ multiplex PCR, and its TCRdb copy is limited to in-frame clones, with some not included. Of some 160,000 clones listed, about 75% are singletons. General study points: CMV serostatus was the sole immune exposure information available.

Trimming removed 7 bases from V and 4 bases from J, with 16 bases in between. The CDR3 extends over 14 amino acids. Germline assignment: CDR1 MDHEN and CDR2 SYDVKM. About this clone: Antigen unknown.

The clonotype was recovered from a man in his 60s in good health and CMV-seronegative. The specimen sequenced was PBMCs. V gene TRBV28 combines with J gene TRBJ1-1; weak D call: TRBD1 (6 bases). The CDR3 loop is CASTPPTGATEAFF. In nucleotides, the CDR3 is TGTGCCAGCACCCCCCCGACAGGTGCCACTGAAGCTTTCTTT.